A selection of T cell receptor beta chains follows, all from one sample in a study of shared clonotypes between healthy human individuals. Profiled with immunoSEQ multiplex PCR; TCRdb holds only in-frame clones, not every one. Among about 2.1 million clones listed, roughly 91% were seen once. The sequenced sample was naive CD8+ T cells from PBMCs. The source of these receptors is a man aged 18 to 29 in good health. Some clones in this sample may be carry-over from other donors' samples. The conserved cysteine and the conserved F or W are not part of the CDR3 here.

j_call: TRBJ1-1; v_call: TRBV4-1; cdr3_aa: ASSHRDGIMNTEAF
j_call: TRBJ2-2; v_call: TRBV18; cdr3_aa: ASSAAGGAANTGELF
j_call: TRBJ2-1; v_call: TRBV7-8; cdr3_aa: ASSLADDSEQF
j_call: TRBJ1-5; v_call: TRBV2; cdr3_aa: ASSERGRSNQPQH
j_call: TRBJ1-4; v_call: TRBV28; cdr3_aa: ASTLRGGEKLF
j_call: TRBJ1-5; v_call: TRBV9; cdr3_aa: ASSVAGQGNQPQH
j_call: TRBJ1-5; v_call: TRBV6-1; cdr3_aa: ASSESRGGQPQH
j_call: TRBJ2-7; v_call: TRBV5-1; cdr3_aa: ASSLGQGGRGYEQY
j_call: TRBJ2-3; v_call: TRBV28; cdr3_aa: ASSPPDRSGTDTQY
j_call: TRBJ2-3; v_call: TRBV6-5; cdr3_aa: ASSRDRGTDTQY
j_call: TRBJ1-1; v_call: TRBV13; cdr3_aa: ASSPGGTEAF
j_call: TRBJ1-1; v_call: TRBV5-1; cdr3_aa: ASSSSQGADTEAF
j_call: TRBJ1-4; v_call: TRBV7-9; cdr3_aa: ASSPEGSAGKLF
j_call: TRBJ1-5; v_call: TRBV5-6; cdr3_aa: ASSLGVWPQH
j_call: TRBJ2-1; v_call: TRBV27; cdr3_aa: ASSWGGSYNEQF
j_call: TRBJ1-3; v_call: TRBV7-9; cdr3_aa: ASSLEGRKNTIY
j_call: TRBJ2-7; v_call: TRBV27; cdr3_aa: ASRGTRTYEQY
j_call: TRBJ1-5; v_call: TRBV28; cdr3_aa: ASSSVVESNQPQH
j_call: TRBJ2-7; v_call: TRBV9; cdr3_aa: ASSVGSEENYEQY
j_call: TRBJ2-1; v_call: TRBV4-2; cdr3_aa: ASSPRLAALEDEQF
j_call: TRBJ1-5; v_call: TRBV19; cdr3_aa: ASSLPTPVNQPQH
j_call: TRBJ1-3; v_call: TRBV6-5; cdr3_aa: ASRMTTGPGNTIY
j_call: TRBJ1-2; v_call: TRBV7-9; cdr3_aa: ASSLGGGGYT
j_call: TRBJ2-6; v_call: TRBV21-1; cdr3_aa: ASEVRGQNPSPGANVLT
j_call: TRBJ2-7; v_call: TRBV30; cdr3_aa: AGNPGQGFYEQY
j_call: TRBJ2-3; v_call: TRBV30; cdr3_aa: AWTTRPSDFRLREREDTQY
j_call: TRBJ1-5; v_call: TRBV18; cdr3_aa: ASSTGSNQPQH
j_call: TRBJ1-4; v_call: TRBV7-2; cdr3_aa: ASSRRRDTATNEKLF
j_call: TRBJ2-1; v_call: TRBV11-2; cdr3_aa: ASSLVRGRVTYNEQF
j_call: TRBJ2-7; v_call: TRBV28; cdr3_aa: ASSLLGVHEQY
j_call: TRBJ2-7; v_call: TRBV10-1; cdr3_aa: ASSPLRLAGSSYEQY
j_call: TRBJ2-2; v_call: TRBV9; cdr3_aa: ASSSKTDTGELF
j_call: TRBJ2-1; v_call: TRBV29-1; cdr3_aa: SVGQGSGYSSYNEQF
j_call: TRBJ2-3; v_call: TRBV5-6; cdr3_aa: ASSLGGSLDTQY
j_call: TRBJ1-2; v_call: TRBV10-2; cdr3_aa: ASSEWAGALDGYT
j_call: TRBJ2-1; v_call: TRBV5-1; cdr3_aa: ASSGTGYDEQF
j_call: TRBJ2-7; v_call: TRBV6-5; cdr3_aa: ASSYGTGFYEQY
j_call: .; v_call: TRBV5-6; cdr3_aa: ASSRRLLPAYEQY
j_call: TRBJ1-1; v_call: TRBV19; cdr3_aa: ASTATYLGVVVNTEAF
j_call: TRBJ2-1; v_call: TRBV25-1; cdr3_aa: ATVSEFPYNEQF
j_call: TRBJ1-5; v_call: TRBV7-2; cdr3_aa: ASSLGGSGNQPQH
j_call: TRBJ2-7; v_call: TRBV7-6; cdr3_aa: ASSLSGRVNEQY
j_call: TRBJ2-7; v_call: TRBV27; cdr3_aa: ASSLSAGGFSYEQY
j_call: TRBJ2-5; v_call: TRBV7-6; cdr3_aa: ASSLERAGAGETQY
j_call: TRBJ2-7; v_call: TRBV2; cdr3_aa: ASSEGLAGYEQY
j_call: TRBJ2-1; v_call: TRBV7-2; cdr3_aa: ASSLDWLWGSSYNEQF
j_call: TRBJ2-6; v_call: TRBV29-1; cdr3_aa: SVESLGYSGANVLT